This is a list of T cell receptor beta chains from one sample in a study of blood T cell repertoires in COVID-19. TCRdb's copy holds only in-frame clones and misses some; the assay was immunoSEQ multiplex PCR. The data hold approximately 240,000 clones, with about 79% observed a single time. Sequencing input: PBMCs or T cells enriched from blood (not recorded which). The receptors originated from a woman in her thirties or forties with acute COVID-19. The CDR3 runs from the conserved cysteine through the conserved F or W. Fields, in order: V gene, J gene, CDR3 protein.

>TRBV7-8|TRBJ2-3
CASSPRTGSTDTQYF
>TRBV30|TRBJ2-6
CAWSKGQGYSGANVLTF
>TRBV20-1|TRBJ2-1
CSAPYFDEQFF
>TRBV20-1|TRBJ1-5
CSASKGGLYQPQHF
>TRBV28|TRBJ2-5
CASSIPGGGKETQYF
>TRBV4-1|TRBJ2-1
CASSQDRGPYNEQFF
>TRBV6-6|TRBJ1-4
CASSFAGTGNEKLFF
>TRBV7-9|TRBJ2-7
CASSSSARTAGKKYF
>TRBV9|TRBJ2-7
CASSLTSGGPYEQYF
>TRBV18|TRBJ1-1
CASSPSGVPTEAFF
>TRBV4-1|TRBJ1-2
CASSRAGTASYGYTF
>TRBV2|TRBJ1-4
CASSLQQGAYEKLFF
>TRBV2|TRBJ2-3
CASINRIPSTDTQYF
>TRBV5-8|TRBJ1-2
CASRTGPGQGKFNYGYTF
>TRBV11-2|TRBJ2-3
CASSHLRGEATDTQYF
>TRBV9|TRBJ1-4
CASSDGTVNEKLFF
>TRBV2|TRBJ1-6
CASKGQEVYNSPLHF
>TRBV18|TRBJ1-3
CASSPLLIRGPGNTIYF
>TRBV20-1|TRBJ1-2
CSASSGGRGYTF
>TRBV6-5|TRBJ1-2
CATRDTSYGYTF
>TRBV27|TRBJ2-3
CASSSETDTQYF
>TRBV29-1|TRBJ2-2
CSVRTTLTGELFF
>TRBV9|TRBJ1-1
CASSVGTGGTEAFF
>TRBV2|TRBJ2-2
CASRSGLAGVTGELFF
>TRBV19|TRBJ2-2
CASSKGQGVLNTGELFF
>TRBV18|TRBJ1-3
CASSPPPGQGNTIYF
>TRBV2|TRBJ2-1
CASSESTGRGYNEQFF
>TRBV4-3|TRBJ1-5
CASSQDSGLNNQPQHF
>TRBV28|TRBJ1-5
CASQGTAYQPQHF
>TRBV27|TRBJ2-1
CASSLSSLAGGTYNEQFF
>TRBV3-1/TRBV3-2|TRBJ2-1
CASSLRQVNGNEQFF
>TRBV6-6|TRBJ2-1
CASSYSQGRANEQFF
>TRBV11-2|TRBJ2-3
CASSVTSTDTQYF
>TRBV21-1|TRBJ1-1
CASSTQAQMNTEAFF
>TRBV2|TRBJ2-5
CASSEDIGNPQETQYF
>TRBV6-5|TRBJ2-6
CASKTGSGANVLTF
>TRBV5-1|TRBJ1-6
CASSLGPDRGNSPLHF
>TRBV9|TRBJ1-2
CASSGGRDREANYGYTF
>TRBV4-1|TRBJ2-3
CASSQVVYGTGDTDTQYF
>TRBV4-3|TRBJ1-4
CASSQSTSQGGTNEKLFF
>TRBV27|TRBJ2-3
CASAPVGTGTDTQYF
>TRBV11-2|TRBJ2-1
CASRLHAGGYNEQFF
>TRBV2|TRBJ1-2
CASVAGNYGYTF
>TRBV9|TRBJ2-7
CASSVGTHSTYEQYF
>TRBV23-1|TRBJ1-2
CASSQSDRVGYGYTF
>TRBV9|TRBJ2-1
CASSPVAGAVYNEQFF
>TRBV29-1|TRBJ1-4
CSVEDAGQGDEKLFF
>TRBV6-5|TRBJ2-5
CVTGQEETQYF
>TRBV28|TRBJ2-7
CASSPTGAGSYEQYF
>TRBV7-8|TRBJ1-4
CASSFGTVREKLFF
>TRBV5-4|TRBJ1-1
CASSMGPRGTEAFF
>TRBV19|TRBJ1-5
CASSIGGYQPQHF
>TRBV5-1|TRBJ1-3
CASSLPDSSGNTIYF
>TRBV30|TRBJ2-1
CAWRVVTELNEQFF
>TRBV19|TRBJ1-5
CASGVTGESQPQHF
>TRBV5-1|TRBJ2-3
CASSPLETSTTDTQYF
>TRBV27|TRBJ1-1
CASRTLGRGEAFF
>TRBV7-8|TRBJ2-7
CASSLGTSGGTYEQYF
>TRBV27|TRBJ1-6
CASSPQGYNSPLHF